A selection of T cell receptor beta chains follows, all from one sample in a study of lung T cells in sarcoidosis with Löfgren's syndrome. TCRdb reanalysed the reads using MiXCR and keeps one entry per CDR3 protein. The table has 15,000 to 20,000 distinct CDR3 sequences, about 20% seen once; the top ten hold approximately 4%. Sequencing input: CD4+ T cells from PBMCs. These TCRs come from a human donor with sarcoidosis (Löfgren's syndrome or another form), or a control subject (not recorded which). CDR3s include the opening cysteine and the closing phenylalanine or tryptophan.

CDR3aa	v_gene	j_gene
CASMPRRGYGYTF	TRBV27	TRBJ1-2
CASTHPLGTGDPGELFF	TRBV6-1	TRBJ2-2
CSADRIGADTQYF	TRBV20-1	TRBJ2-3
CASSGGVDPYEQYF	TRBV28	TRBJ2-7
CASSAQSVQTNEKLFF	TRBV12-3/TRBV12-4	TRBJ1-4
CSASTGVGNTIYF	TRBV20-1	TRBJ1-3
CASSRAMRRYEQYF	TRBV3-1	TRBJ2-7
CSFTTGGLHTF	TRBV29-1	TRBJ1-2
CASNRGRLAKNIQYF	TRBV11-2	TRBJ2-4
CASSRNTTGRGNEQYF	TRBV7-2	TRBJ2-7
CASSLEGSISPLHF	TRBV7-2	TRBJ1-6
CSASYSHYGYTF	TRBV20-1	TRBJ1-2
CASSDPPRDRERRRPDNEQFF	TRBV2	TRBJ2-1
CASRPGPRVWEQFF	TRBV28	TRBJ2-1
CTSSPRGLNQETQYF	TRBV11-2	TRBJ2-5
CASSIDRSYEQYF	TRBV19	TRBJ2-7